The entry below describes one T cell receptor beta chain. The antigen is undetermined. These data are taken from a study of glioma-infiltrating T cells after dendritic cell vaccination. Study-wide results and caveats: Higher pretreatment TIL content predicted longer progression-free time and survival.

Primers: 60 V beta forward and 13 J beta reverse. Sequencing was performed with immunoSEQ multiplex PCR; in TCRdb, only in-frame clones are kept and a portion is missing. The sample has about 32,000 clones, more than 90% seen once. Trimming left V 2 bases short and J 4 bases short, with 15 bases between. The V gene's germline CDR1 is SGHDT and CDR2 YYEEEE. This CDR3 has 15 amino acids. The starting material was blood, obtained before dendritic cell vaccination. The V and J genes are TRBV5-6 and TRBJ1-2, with D possibly being TRBD1 (5 bases). The sequence came from a human donor with glioblastoma. This chain's CDR3 is CASSFDKGRGYGYTF. CDR3 nucleotides: TGTGCCAGCAGCTTCGATAAGGGGCGCGGCTATGGCTACACCTTC.